The clone carrying this T cell receptor beta chain showed up just once. Its antigen is unknown. This may stem from a read error, because a much larger clone lies one nucleotide away. Stable hyperthyroidism meant no ophthalmopathy within 18 months of follow-up. Among the exclusions were patients with other autoimmune diseases, uncontrolled infections, pregnancy or lactation. Per the germline V gene, CDR1 is DFQATT and CDR2 is SNEGSKA (reference sequence). CDR3 length: 14 amino acids. These data belong to a study of Graves' ophthalmopathy and Graves' hyperthyroidism. Regarding the study as a whole: Using 13 signatures, a model distinguished ophthalmopathy from stable hyperthyroidism, reaching about 87% sensitivity and approximately 84% specificity. Ophthalmopathy progression prediction by the model yielded a sensitivity of about 71% and a specificity of just over 72%.

For repertoire sequencing, the TCR beta CDR3 regions were amplified from RNA transcripts. The first-round RT-PCR employed HTBI primers together with the Qiagen OneStep RT-PCR kit. A multiplex PCR was then performed as the second round. TCRdb independently ran MiXCR on the multiplex PCR reads; one entry per CDR3 protein. The sample has about 400,000 distinct CDR3 sequences, roughly 21% seen once. The chain couples TRBV20-1 to TRBJ2-7; 10 bases map to TRBD1. Input material: peripheral blood. This sequence originates from a young woman with stable Graves' hyperthyroidism. The CDR3 sequence is CSAAGQGNSYEQHF. The CDR3 DNA sequence: TGCAGTGCAGCGGGACAGGGGAACTCCTACGAGCAGCACTTC.